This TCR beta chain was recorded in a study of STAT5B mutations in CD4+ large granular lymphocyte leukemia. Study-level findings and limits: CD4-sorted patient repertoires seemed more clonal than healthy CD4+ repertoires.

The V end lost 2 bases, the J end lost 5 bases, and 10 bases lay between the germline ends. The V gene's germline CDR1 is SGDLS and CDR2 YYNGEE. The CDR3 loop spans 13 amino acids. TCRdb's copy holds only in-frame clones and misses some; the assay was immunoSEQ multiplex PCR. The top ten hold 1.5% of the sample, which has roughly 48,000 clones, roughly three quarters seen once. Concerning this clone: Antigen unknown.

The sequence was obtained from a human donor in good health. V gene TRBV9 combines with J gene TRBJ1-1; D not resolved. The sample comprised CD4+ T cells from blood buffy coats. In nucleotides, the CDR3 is TGTGCCAGCAGCGTTTGGGTGGGTACTGAAGCTTTCTTT. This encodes CASSVWVGTEAFF. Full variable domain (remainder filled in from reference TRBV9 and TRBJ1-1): DSGVTQTPKHLITATGQRVTLRCSPRSGDLSVYWYQQSLDQGLQFLIQYYNGEERAKGNILERFSAQQFPDLHSELNLSSLELGDSALYFCASSVWVGTEAFFGQGTRLTVV.